A selection of T cell receptor beta chains follows, all from one sample in a study of early T cells in non-severe SARS-CoV-2 infection. TCRdb recomputed calls from the 5' RACE reads with MiXCR, one row per CDR3 protein. The sample includes about 83,000 distinct CDR3 sequences, around 15% of them seen just once. The sequenced sample consisted of whole blood. The origin of the receptors is an adult who was a healthcare worker with PCR-confirmed SARS-CoV-2 infection or an uninfected control (not recorded which). Both conserved end residues are part of each CDR3. The order of the fields is CDR3 protein, CDR3 DNA, CDR3 length, clone size, V gene, D gene, J gene. A D gene is named only where the DNA matches it firmly. Clone size appears in some rows only: once, few, many, or a class for an expanded clone.

CSVDRMNTEAFF,TGCAGCGTCGACAGAATGAACACTGAAGCTTTCTTT,12,many,TRBV29-1,-,TRBJ1-1
CASSYSGQGAWEQYF,TGTGCCAGCAGTTACTCCGGACAGGGGGCCTGGGAGCAGTACTTC,15,-,TRBV6-5,TRBD1,TRBJ2-7
CSGVTGVATEAFF,TGCAGCGGCGTAACAGGGGTCGCCACTGAAGCTTTCTTT,13,many,TRBV29-1,TRBD1,TRBJ1-1
CASSQDWGTSGKETQYF,TGCGCCAGCAGCCAAGATTGGGGGACTAGCGGTAAAGAGACCCAGTACTTC,17,-,TRBV4-3,TRBD2,TRBJ2-5
CASSLGHGNEQFF,TGTGCCAGCAGCTTGGGCCATGGGAATGAGCAGTTCTTC,13,few,TRBV7-9,-,TRBJ2-1
CASSQRPGLAVTDTQYF,TGTGCCAGCAGCCAGCGACCGGGACTAGCGGTCACAGATACGCAGTATTTT,17,few,TRBV7-6,TRBD2,TRBJ2-3
CASGLRTGGLNTEAFF,TGTGCTAGTGGTTTGAGGACAGGGGGCCTGAACACTGAAGCTTTCTTT,16,many,TRBV12-5,TRBD1,TRBJ1-1
CASSSAVGSYEQYF,TGTGCCAGCAGCAGCGCGGTGGGCTCCTACGAGCAGTACTTC,14,few,TRBV5-4,-,TRBJ2-7
CASRTGLGGADTQYF,TGTGCCAGCAGAACCGGCCTCGGCGGCGCAGATACGCAGTATTTT,15,few,TRBV6-1,-,TRBJ2-3
CASSDADTQYF,TGTGCCAGCAGCGACGCAGATACGCAGTATTTT,11,-,TRBV7-2,-,TRBJ2-3
CASRRTNYGYTF,TGCGCCAGCAGACGGACTAACTATGGCTACACCTTC,12,-,TRBV5-1,-,TRBJ1-2
CASSGQFTDTQYF,TGTGCCAGCAGTGGGCAATTCACAGATACGCAGTATTTT,13,few,TRBV2,-,TRBJ2-3
CASSPPRGRKDYGYTF,TGTGCCAGCAGTCCTCCCAGGGGGAGGAAGGACTATGGCTACACCTTC,16,-,TRBV6-2/TRBV6-3,TRBD1,TRBJ1-2
CASTTGEGTETQYF,TGTGCCAGTACCACCGGGGAGGGGACAGAGACCCAGTACTTC,14,many,TRBV19,TRBD2,TRBJ2-5
CSASGRNTDTQYF,TGCAGTGCTAGCGGTAGAAACACAGATACGCAGTATTTT,13,few,TRBV20-1,-,TRBJ2-3
CASSLGTDTFYEQYF,TGTGCCAGCAGCCTAGGGACTGACACCTTCTACGAGCAGTACTTC,15,many,TRBV4-2,-,TRBJ2-7
CASSEGQLTGELFF,TGTGCCAGCAGTGAGGGCCAGCTCACCGGGGAGCTGTTTTTT,14,-,TRBV6-1,-,TRBJ2-2
CASSYSSGFLGGGYTF,TGTGCCAGCTCGTACAGTTCAGGGTTCCTGGGAGGTGGCTACACCTTC,16,-,TRBV18,-,TRBJ1-2
CASSDSIPGQGAFF,TGCGCCAGCAGTGATTCCATCCCGGGACAGGGGGCTTTCTTT,14,-,TRBV10-1,TRBD1,TRBJ1-1
CASSFEVASGFRTDTQYF,TGTGCCAGCAGCTTCGAGGTAGCTAGCGGCTTTCGCACAGATACGCAGTATTTT,18,-,TRBV6-5,TRBD2,TRBJ2-3
CASSPRGGEIDTEAFF,TGTGCCAGCAGCCCGCGAGGGGGTGAGATTGACACTGAAGCTTTCTTT,16,many,TRBV9,-,TRBJ1-1
CAISDHQGETQYF,TGTGCCATCAGTGATCATCAGGGAGAGACCCAGTACTTC,13,many,TRBV10-3,-,TRBJ2-5
CSVGQRGTGGGNEQFF,TGCAGCGTTGGCCAAAGGGGGACAGGGGGCGGAAATGAGCAGTTCTTC,16,-,TRBV29-1,TRBD1,TRBJ2-1
CASSLGQGPYGYTF,TGTGCCAGCAGCTTAGGTCAAGGACCCTATGGCTACACCTTC,14,-,TRBV7-2,-,TRBJ1-2
CASSVGQGADTEAFF,TGTGCCAGCAGCGTGGGCCAGGGGGCGGACACTGAAGCTTTCTTT,15,-,TRBV9,TRBD1,TRBJ1-1
CASSPSSGAGKVADTQYF,TGCGCCAGCAGCCCATCCTCCGGGGCGGGGAAAGTCGCAGATACGCAGTATTTT,18,-,TRBV4-3,-,TRBJ2-3
CASRRVAGGSNTGELFF,TGTGCCAGCAGGCGAGTAGCGGGGGGCTCGAACACCGGGGAGCTGTTTTTT,17,-,TRBV6-1,TRBD2,TRBJ2-2
CASSDTLGESPLHF,TGTGCCAGCAGTGACACCCTAGGGGAATCACCCCTCCACTTT,14,-,TRBV6-4,-,TRBJ1-6
CSALRLAAGYNEQFF,TGCAGCGCGCTTCGACTAGCCGCTGGGTACAATGAGCAGTTCTTC,15,many,TRBV29-1,TRBD2,TRBJ2-1
CASSYYAAEAFF,TGTGCCAGCAGTTACTATGCGGCTGAAGCTTTCTTT,12,many,TRBV6-2/TRBV6-3,-,TRBJ1-1
CASSDAGVDIQYF,TGCGCCAGCAGTGATGCGGGGGTGGACATTCAGTACTTC,13,-,TRBV10-2,TRBD2,TRBJ2-4
CASSPRRGGDTQYF,TGTGCCAGCAGCCCCAGACGGGGGGGAGATACGCAGTATTTT,14,-,TRBV11-2,TRBD2,TRBJ2-3
CASSSYRGYYEQYF,TGTGCCAGCTCATCCTACAGGGGTTACTACGAGCAGTACTTC,14,many,TRBV18,TRBD1,TRBJ2-7
CASSLRGSDEQYF,TGTGCCAGCAGCCTCAGGGGGAGCGACGAGCAGTACTTC,13,-,TRBV7-2,TRBD1,TRBJ2-7
CSAPRGARSDTQYF,TGCAGTGCCCCAAGGGGGGCCAGGTCAGATACGCAGTATTTT,14,many,TRBV20-1,-,TRBJ2-3
CASSLGHPRGRGYEQYF,TGTGCCAGCAGTTTAGGTCACCCCCGGGGCAGGGGATACGAGCAGTACTTC,17,few,TRBV12-3/TRBV12-4,-,TRBJ2-7
CASSWRGGTYEQYF,TGTGCCAGCAGCTGGCGGGGGGGCACCTACGAGCAGTACTTC,14,-,TRBV7-2,TRBD2,TRBJ2-7
CASSLVGSGADTQYF,TGTGCCAGCAGCTTAGTCGGTAGCGGGGCAGATACGCAGTATTTT,15,many,TRBV7-9,TRBD2,TRBJ2-3
CASSLTGTGGNTGELFF,TGTGCCAGCAGCCTAACCGGGACAGGAGGCAACACCGGGGAGCTGTTTTTT,17,many,TRBV7-3,TRBD1,TRBJ2-2
CASSFGGGLAEYNEQFF,TGTGCCAGCAGCTTCGGCGGGGGGCTAGCGGAGTACAATGAGCAGTTCTTC,17,many,TRBV5-6,TRBD2,TRBJ2-1
CASSLDVDQPQHF,TGTGCCAGCAGCCTCGACGTGGATCAGCCCCAGCATTTT,13,-,TRBV7-9,-,TRBJ1-5
CASSRASIPYGYTF,TGTGCCAGCAGTAGGGCATCAATACCCTATGGCTACACCTTC,14,few,TRBV27,-,TRBJ1-2
CATVENTGELFF,TGTGCCACCGTTGAAAACACCGGGGAGCTGTTTTTT,12,many,TRBV24-1,-,TRBJ2-2
CASSVAQGNSPLHF,TGTGCCAGCAGCGTAGCACAGGGGAATTCACCCCTCCACTTT,14,-,TRBV11-2,TRBD1,TRBJ1-6
CASSEVRDRNGYTF,TGTGCCAGCAGCGAGGTCAGGGACAGAAATGGCTACACCTTC,14,-,TRBV7-9,TRBD1,TRBJ1-2